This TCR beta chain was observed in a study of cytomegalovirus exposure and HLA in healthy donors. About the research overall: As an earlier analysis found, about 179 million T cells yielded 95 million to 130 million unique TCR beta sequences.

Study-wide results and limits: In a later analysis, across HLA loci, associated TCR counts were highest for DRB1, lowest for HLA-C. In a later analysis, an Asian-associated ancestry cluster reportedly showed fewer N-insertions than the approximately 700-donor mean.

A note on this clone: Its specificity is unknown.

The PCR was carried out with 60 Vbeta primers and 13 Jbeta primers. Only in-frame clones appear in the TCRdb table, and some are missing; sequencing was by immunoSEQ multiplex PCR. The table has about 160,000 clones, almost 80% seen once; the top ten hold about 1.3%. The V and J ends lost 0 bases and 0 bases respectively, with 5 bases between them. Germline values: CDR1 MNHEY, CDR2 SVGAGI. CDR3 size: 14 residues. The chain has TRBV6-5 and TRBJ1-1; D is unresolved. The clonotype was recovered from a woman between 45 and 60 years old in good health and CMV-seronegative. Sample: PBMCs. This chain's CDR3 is CASSYSRMNTEAFF. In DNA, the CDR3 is TGTGCCAGCAGTTACTCGAGAATGAACACTGAAGCTTTCTTT.